The clone carrying this T cell receptor beta chain was found many times. Individuals selected for sequencing had exhibited CD8+CD57+ cell expansion on flow cytometry. Profiling of TCR beta VDJ combinations and CDR3 sequences used genomic DNA as template. A single record per CDR3 protein comes from TCRdb applying MiXCR to the reads. The data contain 250,000 to 300,000 distinct CDR3 sequences, 56% of them singletons. The data derive from a study of CD8+CD57+ T cells in acquired aplastic anemia. The CDR3 totals 15 residues. The V gene's germline CDR1 is SGHDN and CDR2 FVKESK. With V trimmed by 0 bases and J by 10 bases, 11 bases remained unmatched.

The source material was sorted CD4+, CD8+, or CD8+CD57+ T cells (not recorded which) from PBMCs. This clonotype was sampled from a human donor with aplastic anemia. The genes are TRBV14 and TRBJ2-7; 8 bases line up with TRBD1. The CDR3 region has the DNA TGTGCCAGCAGCCAAGATCCAGGGGGCGCGAAAGCACAGTACTTC. It translates to CASSQDPGGAKAQYF.